What follows is one T cell receptor beta chain and its context. Its target is unknown. This sample stems from a study of cytomegalovirus exposure and HLA in healthy donors. The CDR3 sequence is 17 residues long. Trimming took 1 base from V and 2 from J; bases not matched to a gene: 6. Germline values: CDR1 ENHRY, CDR2 SYGVKD. Study results and limitations: V- and J-gene trimming in TCR beta was tied to a missense DCLRE1C variant by an analysis performed later. Cytomegalovirus-associated TCR beta chains were listed, numbering approximately 150. As was reported, the classifier diagnosed cytomegalovirus status with high specificity and sensitivity. Most TCR sequences showed up rarely, but some public TCRs showed up in many donors.

Researchers ran the PCR with 60 Vbeta and 13 Jbeta primers. Sequenced by immunoSEQ multiplex PCR; TCRdb stores in-frame clones only, minus some. The top ten clones hold less than 3.5% of a sample with 130,000 to 150,000 clones, approximately 79% of them seen once. The sequenced sample consisted of PBMCs. The rearrangement uses TRBV10-3 and TRBJ1-5; 9 bases map to TRBD1. The source is a woman between 25 and 40 years old in good health and CMV-seronegative. The CDR3 reads CAISEFYRDRGNQPQHF. As DNA, the CDR3 is TGTGCCATCAGTGAGTTTTACCGGGACAGGGGCAATCAGCCCCAGCATTTT.